The rows below give T cell receptor beta chains drawn from one sample of a study of shared clonotypes between healthy human individuals. Generated by immunoSEQ multiplex PCR, the TCRdb table keeps only in-frame clones and is missing some. The table shows some 630,000 clones, with less than 80% occurring only once. Sequencing was done on a sample of memory CD4+ T cells sorted from blood. Source of these receptors: a woman aged 30 to 39 in good health. Both conserved end residues are part of each CDR3. A D gene is named only where the DNA matches it firmly. The size of a clone is reported for some rows only, either as once, few or many, or as a class for expanded clones.

>few|TRBJ2-3|15|TRBD2|TRBV5-4
TGTGCCAGCAGCAAATCTAGCGGGAGTCGAGATACGCAGTATTTT
CASSKSSGSRDTQYF
>.|TRBJ2-7|13|.|TRBV18
TGTGCCAGCTCACCGGGACACTTGTACGAGCAGTACTTC
CASSPGHLYEQYF
>.|TRBJ1-5|14|.|TRBV5-1
TGCGCCAGCAGCTTGGCCGGGGGGGATCAGCCCCAGCATTTT
CASSLAGGDQPQHF
>.|TRBJ2-2|13|.|TRBV6-5
TGTGCCAGCAGAGGGGACACCACCGGGGAGCTGTTTTTT
CASRGDTTGELFF
>many|TRBJ2-1|14|TRBD2|TRBV18
TGTGCCAGCTCACCGGCTAGCGGGAGTAGTGAGCAGTTCTTC
CASSPASGSSEQFF
>.|TRBJ1-2|14|.|TRBV5-4
TGTGCCAGCAGCCGAGCGGACGGAAACTATGGCTACACCTTC
CASSRADGNYGYTF
>.|TRBJ2-7|16|TRBD2|TRBV19
TGTGCCAGTAGTCGGGCTGGGACTAGCGGCTCCTACGAGCAGTACTTC
CASSRAGTSGSYEQYF
>.|TRBJ1-1|16|TRBD1|TRBV6-4
TGTGCCAGCATTCCGGGACAGGCCGTACTGAACACTGAAGCTTTCTTT
CASIPGQAVLNTEAFF
>few|TRBJ2-3|14|.|TRBV6-5
TGTGCCAGCAGTTACTCTAGTGGTGCAGATACGCAGTATTTT
CASSYSSGADTQYF
>once|TRBJ2-1|15|.|TRBV7-2
TGTGCCAGCAGTTTTAGCCAGGTAAGATGGACTGAGCAGTTCTTC
CASSFSQVRWTEQFF
>.|TRBJ1-5|13|.|TRBV2
TGTGCCAGCAGTGTATCAGGTAGACAGCCCCAGCATTTT
CASSVSGRQPQHF
>.|TRBJ1-5|16|TRBD1|TRBV19
TGTGCCAGTAGTGGAACAGGGGGCGGTGGGCTTCAGCCCCAGCATTTT
CASSGTGGGGLQPQHF
>.|TRBJ2-1|11|TRBD2|TRBV7-2
TGTGCCAGCAGCACTAGCGCTGAGCAGTTCTTC
CASSTSAEQFF
>.|TRBJ1-2|15|TRBD1|TRBV19
TGTGCCAGTAGTATTGCCGAGGGGGCTTACTATGGCTACACCTTC
CASSIAEGAYYGYTF
>.|TRBJ2-7|15|TRBD2|TRBV6-1
TGTGCCAGCTCACCCCTGGACGGGAGGAACTACGAGCAGTACTTC
CASSPLDGRNYEQYF
>.|TRBJ2-7|12|.|TRBV7-2
TGTGCCAGCAGCTTAGGACGCTACGAGCAGTACTTC
CASSLGRYEQYF
>.|TRBJ2-2|15|TRBD1|TRBV6-5
TGTGCCAGCAGTTTTGGACAGGGGGGCACCGGGGAGCTGTTTTTT
CASSFGQGGTGELFF
>.|TRBJ2-3|16|.|TRBV13
TGTGCCAGCAGCGGCCGGCGGAGGGACCTCACAGATACGCAGTATTTT
CASSGRRRDLTDTQYF
>few|TRBJ1-5|14|TRBD1|TRBV2
TGTGCCAGTTCCGGGACAGGAGGAAATCAGCCCCAGCATTTT
CASSGTGGNQPQHF
>.|TRBJ2-2|15|TRBD2|TRBV28
TGTGCCAGCAGTTTATTCAATGGGAGGGCCGGGGAGCTGTTTTTT
CASSLFNGRAGELFF
>.|TRBJ1-2|19|.|TRBV5-5
TGTGCCAGCAGCTTGTTGGGGTCGGGAGGTCTGGGGGCGCCGGTGGGCTACACCTTC
CASSLLGSGGLGAPVGYTF
>.|TRBJ1-2|14|.|TRBV25-1
TGTGCCAGCAGTGAATATTCCGGGGGGCGAGGCTACACCTTC
CASSEYSGGRGYTF
>.|TRBJ2-5|15|.|TRBV5-1
TGCGCCAGCACCCTGGGGGGCCGCATTCAAGAGACCCAGTACTTC
CASTLGGRIQETQYF
>few|TRBJ2-3|13|.|TRBV2
TGTGCCAGCAGTGTGTGGGGAGCAGATACGCAGTATTTT
CASSVWGADTQYF
>.|TRBJ2-6|16|.|TRBV19
TGTGCCAGTAGTGACAGGGGAGGGTCTGGGGCCAACGTCCTGACTTTC
CASSDRGGSGANVLTF
>few|TRBJ1-1|15|TRBD1|TRBV28
TGTGCCAGCAGTTCCCAGGGGGCAGGGAACACTGAAGCTTTCTTT
CASSSQGAGNTEAFF
>few|TRBJ2-7|15|.|TRBV6-5
TGTGCCAGCAGCCCCGGGACGGAGAGCTCCTACGAGCAGTACTTC
CASSPGTESSYEQYF
>.|TRBJ1-2|15|TRBD1|TRBV6-1
TGTGCCACAATCCGGGACAGGGGGCCCAACTATGGCTACACCTTC
CATIRDRGPNYGYTF
>.|TRBJ1-1|13|.|TRBV5-4
TGTGCCAGCAGCTTGGGCAGAAACACTGAAGCTTTCTTT
CASSLGRNTEAFF
>.|TRBJ2-7|11|.|TRBV30
TGTGCCTGGAGTTCGAACTACGAGCAGTACTTC
CAWSSNYEQYF
>once|TRBJ1-2|13|.|TRBV5-8
TGTGCCAGCAGAGGACACCTCAACTATGGCTACACCTTC
CASRGHLNYGYTF
>.|TRBJ1-1|15|.|TRBV27
TGTGCCAGCAGTTTGGCAGGGGATCTTCTCACTGAAGCTTTCTTT
CASSLAGDLLTEAFF
>.|TRBJ2-7|14|.|TRBV5-1
TGCGCCAGCAGCATCGACATTATCTCCTACGAGCAGTACTTC
CASSIDIISYEQYF
>few|TRBJ2-2|17|TRBD1|TRBV6-4
TGTGCCAGCAGTGACTCGAAGGAACAGGGGGCGACCGGGGAGCTGTTTTTT
CASSDSKEQGATGELFF
>once|TRBJ2-6|19|.|TRBV7-9
TGTGCCAGCACCCCCCCGCCCGGGACATTCTCTTCTGGGGCCAACGTCCTGACTTTC
CASTPPPGTFSSGANVLTF
>.|TRBJ2-7|14|.|TRBV7-2
TGTGCCAGCAGCCCCGAGCGCCGATCCTACGAGCAGTACTTC
CASSPERRSYEQYF
>.|TRBJ1-1|14|.|TRBV7-2
TGTGCCAGCAGCTTAGTCGGGGTAAACACTGAAGCTTTCTTT
CASSLVGVNTEAFF
>.|TRBJ2-3|15|TRBD2|TRBV19
TGTGCCAGTAGTAAGGACTTAGCGGGCGGAGATACGCAGTATTTT
CASSKDLAGGDTQYF
>.|TRBJ2-3|13|.|TRBV19
TGTGCCAGTGGTGCGGGACTGGCAGATACGCAGTATTTT
CASGAGLADTQYF
>.|TRBJ1-5|14|.|TRBV7-3
TGTGCCAGCAGCTCGACAGGCGCTAATCAGCCCCAGCATTTT
CASSSTGANQPQHF
>once|TRBJ2-5|13|TRBD2|TRBV2
TGTGCCAGCAGGCGGGACTATCAAGAGACCCAGTACTTC
CASRRDYQETQYF